This T cell receptor beta chain was recovered during a study of blood T cells in healthy people across ages. There are 16 residues in the CDR3. J was trimmed by 3 bases and V by 5 bases; bases with no gene match: 11. Germline V gene data show CDR1 as MNHEY and CDR2 as SMNVEV (reference sequence). This clonotype turned up a few times. Combining a sample-barcoded 5' primer with a J-beta primer mix, a second PCR ran for roughly 6 to 12 cycles. TCRdb re-called the 5' RACE reads through MiXCR, storing one row per CDR3 protein. The top ten clones hold about 20% of a sample with approximately 1,100,000 distinct CDR3 sequences, 45% of them seen once.

This sequence originates from a woman in her sixties in good health. The gene calls are TRBV27 and TRBJ2-3, with 7 positions matching TRBD2. The sequenced sample consisted of blood. Written as DNA, the CDR3 is TGTGCCAGCAGTGTCCCGTGGGGGGAGGGTACAGATACGCAGTATTTT. Its protein is CASSVPWGEGTDTQYF.